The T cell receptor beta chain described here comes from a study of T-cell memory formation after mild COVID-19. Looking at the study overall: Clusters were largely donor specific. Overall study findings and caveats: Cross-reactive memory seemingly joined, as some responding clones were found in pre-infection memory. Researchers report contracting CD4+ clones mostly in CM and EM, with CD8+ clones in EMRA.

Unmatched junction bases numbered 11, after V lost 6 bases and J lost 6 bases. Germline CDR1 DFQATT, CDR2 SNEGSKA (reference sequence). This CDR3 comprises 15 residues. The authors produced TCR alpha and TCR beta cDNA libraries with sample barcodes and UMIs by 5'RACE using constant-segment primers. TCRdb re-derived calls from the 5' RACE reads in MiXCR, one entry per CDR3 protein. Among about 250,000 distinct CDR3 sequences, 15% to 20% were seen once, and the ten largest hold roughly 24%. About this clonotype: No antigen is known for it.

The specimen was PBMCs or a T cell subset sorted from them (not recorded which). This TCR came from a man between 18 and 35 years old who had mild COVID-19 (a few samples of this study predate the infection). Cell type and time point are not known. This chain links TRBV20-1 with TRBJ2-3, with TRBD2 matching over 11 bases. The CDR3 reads CSAGTSGGAGDTQYF. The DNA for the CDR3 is TGCAGTGCGGGAACTAGCGGGGGAGCGGGGGATACGCAGTATTTT.